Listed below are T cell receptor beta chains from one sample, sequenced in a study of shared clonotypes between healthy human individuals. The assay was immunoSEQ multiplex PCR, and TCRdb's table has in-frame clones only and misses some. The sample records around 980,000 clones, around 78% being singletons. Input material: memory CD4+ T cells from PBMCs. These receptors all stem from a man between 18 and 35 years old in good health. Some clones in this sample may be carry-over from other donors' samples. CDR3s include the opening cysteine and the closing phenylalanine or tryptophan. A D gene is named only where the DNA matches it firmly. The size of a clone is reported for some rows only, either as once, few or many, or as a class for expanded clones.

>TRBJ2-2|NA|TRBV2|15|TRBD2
TGTGCCAGCAGGGGACTGACTAGCGGGACCGGGGAGCTGTTTTTT
CASRGLTSGTGELFF
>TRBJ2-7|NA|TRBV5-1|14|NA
TGCGCCAGCAGCGCGGGGACTGAGACCTACGAGCAGTACTTC
CASSAGTETYEQYF
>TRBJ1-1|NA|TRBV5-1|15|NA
TGCGCCAGCAGCCCCCCGACAGGTTTTAACACTGAAGCTTTCTTT
CASSPPTGFNTEAFF
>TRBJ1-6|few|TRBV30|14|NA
TGTGCCTGGAGTGTAAGCCGCTATAATTCACCCCTCCACTTT
CAWSVSRYNSPLHF
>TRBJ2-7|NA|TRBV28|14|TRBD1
TGTGCCAGCAGTCTGGACAGGGCCTCCTACGAGCAGTACTTC
CASSLDRASYEQYF
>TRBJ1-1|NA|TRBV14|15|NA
TGTGCCAGCAGCCAAGGGGGGGCGGGAAACACTGAAGCTTTCTTT
CASSQGGAGNTEAFF
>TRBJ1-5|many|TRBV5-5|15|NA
TGTGCCAGCAGCTTGAATCCTCGTCCAGGTCAGCCCCAGCATTTT
CASSLNPRPGQPQHF
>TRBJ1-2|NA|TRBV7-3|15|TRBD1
TGTGCCAGCAGCTCGGGACAGTTCATTAACTATGGCTACACCTTC
CASSSGQFINYGYTF
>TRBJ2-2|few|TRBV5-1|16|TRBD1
TGCGCCAGCAGCGAAACCGGGACAGCGAACACCGGGGAGCTGTTTTTT
CASSETGTANTGELFF
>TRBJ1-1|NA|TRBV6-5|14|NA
TGTGCCATCAGTGCGACAGGCCGGAACACTGAAGCTTTCTTT
CAISATGRNTEAFF
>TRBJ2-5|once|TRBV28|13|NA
TGTGCCAGCAGGACGGACAAGCAAGAGACCCAGTACTTC
CASRTDKQETQYF
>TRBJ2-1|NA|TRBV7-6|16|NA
TGTGCCAGCAGCTTAGCAAGGGACTTCAGCTACAATGAGCAGTTCTTC
CASSLARDFSYNEQFF
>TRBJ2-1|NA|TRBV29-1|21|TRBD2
TGCAGCGTTGAGGGACGGGCTAGCGGGAGGGCCGCCTGGAGCTCCTACAATGAGCAGTTCTTC
CSVEGRASGRAAWSSYNEQFF
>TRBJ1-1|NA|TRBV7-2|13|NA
TGTGCCAGCAGTTTCTCTGGGACCCAAGAAGCTTTCTTT
CASSFSGTQEAFF
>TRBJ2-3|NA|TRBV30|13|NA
TGTGCCTGGAGTGCTCCGGGGCCAGATACGCAGTATTTT
CAWSAPGPDTQYF
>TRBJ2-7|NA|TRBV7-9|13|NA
TGTGCCAGCACCCTAATAGGGCCTCTCGAGCAGTACTTC
CASTLIGPLEQYF
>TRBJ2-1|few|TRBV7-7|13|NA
TGTGCCAGCAGCTTAGCTGCGGGGTTCGAGCAGTTCTTC
CASSLAAGFEQFF
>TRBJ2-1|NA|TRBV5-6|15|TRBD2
TGTGCCAGCAGCCTGGGACTAGCGGGAGGGAATGAGCAGTTCTTC
CASSLGLAGGNEQFF
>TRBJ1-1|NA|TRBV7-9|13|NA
TGTGCCAGCAGCTCCGCAAGGAACACTGAAGCTTCCTTT
CASSSARNTEASF
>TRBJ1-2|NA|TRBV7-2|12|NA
TGTGCCAGCAGCCTGATCAACTATGGCTACACCTTC
CASSLINYGYTF
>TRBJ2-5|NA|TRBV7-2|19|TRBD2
TGTGCCAGCAGCAATCAATTCGGGACTAGCGGGGACGTTCAAGAGACCCAGTACTTC
CASSNQFGTSGDVQETQYF
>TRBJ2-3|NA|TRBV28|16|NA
TGTGCCAGCAGTTTATCCCTAGGTTCTAGCACAGATACGCAGTATTTT
CASSLSLGSSTDTQYF
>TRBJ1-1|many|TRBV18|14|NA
TGTGCCAGCTCACCGTTAGACGGTAACACTGAAGCTTTCTTT
CASSPLDGNTEAFF
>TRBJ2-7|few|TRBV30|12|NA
TGTGCCTGGAGCCCAGGGATGAACGAGCAGTACTTC
CAWSPGMNEQYF
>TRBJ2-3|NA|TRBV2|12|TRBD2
TGTGCCGGGGGGACTAGTTCCCATACGCAGTATTTT
CAGGTSSHTQYF
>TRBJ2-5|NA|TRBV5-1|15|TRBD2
TGCGCCAGCAGCATCCTAGGACTAGCGGGGGAGACCCAGTACTTC
CASSILGLAGETQYF
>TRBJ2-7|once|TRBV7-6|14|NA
TGTGCCAGCAGCTTAAGGCAGGGAGACTACGAGCAGTACTTC
CASSLRQGDYEQYF
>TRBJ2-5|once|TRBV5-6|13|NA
TGTGCCAGCAGCTCGGGACGGGGAGAGACCCAGTACTTC
CASSSGRGETQYF
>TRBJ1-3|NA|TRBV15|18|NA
TGTGCCACCAGCAGAGACGGAGACAGGCCCCACTCTGGAAACACCATATATTTT
CATSRDGDRPHSGNTIYF
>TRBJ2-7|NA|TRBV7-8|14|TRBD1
TGTGCCAGCAGCAAAGACAGGGGGCCTGACGAGCAGTACTTC
CASSKDRGPDEQYF
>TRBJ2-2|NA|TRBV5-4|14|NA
TGTGCCAGCAGCCTTAGGACAGACACCGGGGAGCTGTTTTTT
CASSLRTDTGELFF
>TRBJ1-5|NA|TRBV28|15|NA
TGTGCCAGCAGTTTACCAGGGGCAGTAGGACAGCCCCAGCATTTT
CASSLPGAVGQPQHF
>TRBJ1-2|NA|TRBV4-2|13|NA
TGTGCCAGCAGCCCGACGGGCAGCAATGGCTACACCTTC
CASSPTGSNGYTF
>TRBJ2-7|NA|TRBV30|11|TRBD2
TGTGCCTGGAGTGCAGCGGGGGAGCAGTACTTC
CAWSAAGEQYF
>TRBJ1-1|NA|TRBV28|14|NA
TGTGCCAGCAGTTTAGAAGGTTGGCCCCCCGAAGCTTTCTTT
CASSLEGWPPEAFF
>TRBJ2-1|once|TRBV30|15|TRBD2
TGTGCCTGGAGTGTAGGAGCGGGAGGATACAATGAGCAGTTCTTC
CAWSVGAGGYNEQFF
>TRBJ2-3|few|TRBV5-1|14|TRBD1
TGCGCCAGCAGCTTGGGGCAGGGGGCAGATACGCAGTATTTT
CASSLGQGADTQYF
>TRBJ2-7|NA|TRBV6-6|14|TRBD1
TGTGCCAGCAGTTCGGCGGACAGGGGGTACGAGCAGTACTTC
CASSSADRGYEQYF
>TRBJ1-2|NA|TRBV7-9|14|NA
TGTGCCAGCAGCCCCCGGGCGGTGGTGGGTGGCTACACCTTC
CASSPRAVVGGYTF
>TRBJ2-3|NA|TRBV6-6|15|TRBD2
TGTGCCAGCAGTTACCCAGGACTAGCTGTAGATACGCAGTATTTT
CASSYPGLAVDTQYF
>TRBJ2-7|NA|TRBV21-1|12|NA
TGTGCCAGCAGCAAAGGTCAGCTGGAGCAGTACTTC
CASSKGQLEQYF
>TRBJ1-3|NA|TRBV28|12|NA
TGTGCCAGCAGAGGGGTCGGGTACACCATATATTTT
CASRGVGYTIYF
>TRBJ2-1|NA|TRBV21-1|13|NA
TGTGCCAGCAGCACCTTCAGCGGAGGTGGTCCGTTCTTC
CASSTFSGGGPFF
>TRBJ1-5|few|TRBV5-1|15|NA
TGCGCCAGCAGCGTAACAGGGATTGGCAATCAGCCCCAGCATTTT
CASSVTGIGNQPQHF
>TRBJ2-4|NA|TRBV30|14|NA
TGTGCCTGGAGCGGAGGGTGGCTCGGTAACATTCAGTACTTC
CAWSGGWLGNIQYF
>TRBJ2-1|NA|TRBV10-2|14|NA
TGCGCCAGCAGACTTTCCGGGACATACAATGAGCAGTTCTTC
CASRLSGTYNEQFF
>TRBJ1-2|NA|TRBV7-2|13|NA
TGTGCCAGCAGCTTAGCGAACAGTCGTGGCTACACCTTC
CASSLANSRGYTF
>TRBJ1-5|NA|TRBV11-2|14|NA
TGTGCCAGCAGCAACCGACACAGCAATCAGCCCCAGCATTTT
CASSNRHSNQPQHF
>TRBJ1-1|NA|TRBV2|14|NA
TGTGCCAGCAGTGGTGCCCAAGGGAACACTGAAGCTTTCTTT
CASSGAQGNTEAFF
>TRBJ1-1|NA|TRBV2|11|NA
TGTGCCAGCAGTCCGAACACTGAAGCTTTCTTT
CASSPNTEAFF
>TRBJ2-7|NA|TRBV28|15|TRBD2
TGTGCCAGCAGCCGTTCAGCGGGGAGGCCGGACGAGCAGTACTTC
CASSRSAGRPDEQYF
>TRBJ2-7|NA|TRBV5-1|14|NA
TGCGCCAGCAGCCCCGAGGGTTGGAACTACGAGCAGTACTTC
CASSPEGWNYEQYF
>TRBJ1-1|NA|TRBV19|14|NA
TGTGCCAGTAGTATCCTCTGGACCTCGATGGTGGCTTTCTTT
CASSILWTSMVAFF
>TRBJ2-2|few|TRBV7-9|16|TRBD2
TGTGCCAGCAGCCTGGGACTAGCGAAGAACACCGGGGAGCTGTTTTTT
CASSLGLAKNTGELFF
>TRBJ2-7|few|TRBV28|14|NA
TGTGCCAGCAGTTTACCAGGCCTTGCCTACGAGCAGTACTTC
CASSLPGLAYEQYF
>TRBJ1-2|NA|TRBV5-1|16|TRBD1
TGCGCCAGCAGCTGGGGACAGGCGCTAAGCCGATATGGCTACACCTTC
CASSWGQALSRYGYTF
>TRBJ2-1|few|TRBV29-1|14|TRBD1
TGCAGCGTTGCCGGGACAGGGTTTGTCAATGAGCAGTTCTTC
CSVAGTGFVNEQFF
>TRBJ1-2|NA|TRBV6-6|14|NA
TGTGCCAGCATTCCGCCCGGGACGGCCTATGGCTACACCTTC
CASIPPGTAYGYTF
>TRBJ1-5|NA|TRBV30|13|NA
TGTGCCTGGGGGGGGGTTGGCAATCAGCCCCAGCATTTT
CAWGGVGNQPQHF
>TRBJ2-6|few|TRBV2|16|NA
TGTGCCAGCAGTGACAGTCAGCACTCTGGGGCCAACGTCCTGACTTTC
CASSDSQHSGANVLTF